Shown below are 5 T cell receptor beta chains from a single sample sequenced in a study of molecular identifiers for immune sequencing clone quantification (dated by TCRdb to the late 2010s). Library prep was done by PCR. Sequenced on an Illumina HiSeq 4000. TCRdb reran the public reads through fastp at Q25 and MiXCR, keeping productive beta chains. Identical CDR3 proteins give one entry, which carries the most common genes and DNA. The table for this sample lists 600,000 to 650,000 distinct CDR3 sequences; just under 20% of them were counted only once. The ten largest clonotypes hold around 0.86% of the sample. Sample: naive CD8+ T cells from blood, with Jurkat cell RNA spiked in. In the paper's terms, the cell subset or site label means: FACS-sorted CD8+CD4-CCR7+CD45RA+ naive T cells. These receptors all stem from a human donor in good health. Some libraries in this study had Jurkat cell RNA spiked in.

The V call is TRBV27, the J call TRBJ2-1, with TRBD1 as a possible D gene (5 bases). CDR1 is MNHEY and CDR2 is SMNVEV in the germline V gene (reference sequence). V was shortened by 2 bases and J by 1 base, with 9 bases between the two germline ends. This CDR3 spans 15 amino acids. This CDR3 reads CASSLEGASYNEQFF. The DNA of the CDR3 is TGTGCCAGCAGTTTAGAAGGGGCGTCCTACAATGAGCAGTTCTTC.

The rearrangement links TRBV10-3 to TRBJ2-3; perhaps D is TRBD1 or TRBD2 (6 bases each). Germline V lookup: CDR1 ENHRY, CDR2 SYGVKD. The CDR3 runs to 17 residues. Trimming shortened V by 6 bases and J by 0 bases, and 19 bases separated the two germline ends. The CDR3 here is CAIRETETGTSTDTQYF. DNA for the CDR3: TGTGCCATCAGAGAGACAGAAACAGGGACTAGCACAGATACGCAGTATTTT.

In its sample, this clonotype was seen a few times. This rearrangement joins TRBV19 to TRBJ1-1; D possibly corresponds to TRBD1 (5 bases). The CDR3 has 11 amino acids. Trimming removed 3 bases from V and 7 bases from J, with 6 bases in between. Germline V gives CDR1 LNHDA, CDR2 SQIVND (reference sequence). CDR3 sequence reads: CASSMGDEAFF. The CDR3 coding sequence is TGTGCCAGTAGTATGGGGGATGAAGCTTTCTTT.

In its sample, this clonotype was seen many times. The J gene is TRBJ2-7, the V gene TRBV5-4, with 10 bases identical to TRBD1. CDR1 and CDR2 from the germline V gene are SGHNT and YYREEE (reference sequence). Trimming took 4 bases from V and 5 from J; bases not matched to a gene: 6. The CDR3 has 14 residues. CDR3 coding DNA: TGTGCCAGCAGCCAGGGACAGGGGATCGACGAGCAGTACTTC. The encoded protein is CASSQGQGIDEQYF.

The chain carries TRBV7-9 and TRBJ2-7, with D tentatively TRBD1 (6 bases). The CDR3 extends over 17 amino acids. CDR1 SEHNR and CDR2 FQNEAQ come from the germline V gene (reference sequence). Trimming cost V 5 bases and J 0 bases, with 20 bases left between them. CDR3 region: CASSPRTGGENSYEQYF. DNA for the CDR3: TGTGCCAGCAGCCCAAGGACTGGGGGCGAGAACTCCTACGAGCAGTACTTC.